These 22 T cell receptor beta chains were sequenced from one sample in a study of tumor-infiltrating lymphocytes in primary liver carcinoma. TCR beta cDNA was reverse-transcribed from about 0.45 ug of total RNA. The reaction used a constant-region primer and ProtoScript II reverse transcriptase. Three rounds of nested multiplex PCR with slightly modified ARM-PCR produced TCR beta libraries. Rounds one and two of PCR, each of roughly 10 cycles, were primed with TRBV1-TRBV30 forward primers and a C-beta reverse primer. TCRdb reprocessed the multiplex PCR reads via MiXCR and lists one record per CDR3 protein. The data contain about 120,000 distinct CDR3 sequences, approximately 71% of them singletons. Scientists recovered RNA and DNA together from roughly 21-30 mg of unsorted bulk tissue. The sequencing input was tumor-adjacent normal liver tissue. The source of these receptors is an older woman with primary liver carcinoma and hepatitis B virus infection.

This clonotype was recorded many times. This chain connects TRBV28 to TRBJ2-1, with D perhaps matching TRBD2 (6 bases). This CDR3 is 18 amino acids long. V lost 4 bases and J 0 bases, leaving 19 bases between the germline ends. The germline gives CDR1 MDHEN, CDR2 SYDVKM. CDR3: CASSSPGLASSSYNEQFF. In DNA form, the CDR3 reads TGTGCCAGCAGTTCCCCTGGGCTAGCGTCGAGCTCCTACAATGAGCAGTTCTTC.

A word on this clonotype: One end of the junction is discordant with germline, which a read error may explain. The chain employs TRBV6-1 and TRBJ2-7; TRBD1 might be the D (5 bases). The germline V gene encodes CDR1 MNHNS and CDR2 SASEGT. CDR3 length: 14 residues. The CDR3 is CASETEVSSYKQYF. DNA for the CDR3: TGTGCCAGCGAGACAGAGGTGAGCTCCTACAAGCAGTATTTC.

Comment on this clonotype: One end of the junction does not line up with germline, which may come from a read error. J is TRBJ1-1 and V is TRBV6-1; tentatively, D is TRBD1 (5 bases). Germline values: CDR1 MNHNS, CDR2 SASEGT. This CDR3 has 14 amino acids. CDR3 nucleotides: TGTGCCAGCAGTCAGGCAGGGTGGACAACTGAAGTTTTCTTT. It encodes CASSQAGWTTEVFF.

This clonotype was recorded only once. Mismatch with germline at one junction end may stem from a read error. Written as DNA, the CDR3 is TGTGCCTGCAGCCAAGACCCCGGGACATCCTCTGGAAACACCATATATTTT. It yields the protein CACSQDPGTSSGNTIYF. The gene calls are TRBV4-1 and TRBJ1-3; possibly TRBD1 for D (6 bases). Germline V gene sequence: CDR1 MGHRA, CDR2 YSYEKL. This CDR3 is built from 17 residues.

The chain recombines TRBV6-1 with TRBJ2-3; D is undetermined. Trimming pared 9 bases from V and 6 bases from J, leaving 16 bases between. Germline values: CDR1 MNHNS, CDR2 SASEGT. The CDR3 has 13 residues. The CDR3: CARSESVWDTQYF. CDR3 coding DNA: TGTGCCAGGAGCGAAAGTGTGTGGGATACGCAGTATTTT.

This clonotype was seen at least ten times. V gene TRBV5-1 combines with J gene TRBJ2-6; unclear D gene. This CDR3 has 14 residues. Trimming removed 1 base from V and 2 bases from J, with 4 bases in between. Per germline, CDR1 SGHRS and CDR2 YFSETQ. CDR3 sequence: CASSLTAGANVLTF. The CDR3 nucleotides read TGCGCCAGCAGCTTGACAGCTGGGGCCAACGTCCTGACTTTC.

This clonotype was observed a handful of times. A much more abundant neighbour one base away suggests this may be a read error. The chain links TRBV6-5 to TRBJ1-2, with D perhaps matching TRBD1 (6 bases). Germline CDR1 MNHEY, CDR2 SVGAGI. This CDR3 has 12 residues. The germline V and J ends were trimmed by 5 bases and 8 bases, with 12 bases remaining between them. The CDR3 reads CASSARGGGYTF. CDR3 in DNA: TGTGCCAGCAGTGCTCGGGGGGGCGGCTACACCTTC.

Points on this clonotype: Sequence at one end of the junction differs from germline and may be a read error. The CDR3: CASTSGLAGGPGREPFF. DNA of the CDR3: TGTGCCAGCACCTCGGGACTAGCGGGGGGGCCCGGCAGGGAGCCGTTTTTT. J is TRBJ2-2 and V is TRBV11-3; 16 bases match TRBD2. Per the germline V gene, CDR1 is SGHNT and CDR2 is YENEEA. The CDR3 has 17 residues.

This chain connects TRBV7-3 to TRBJ2-3, with 9 bases fitting TRBD2. CDR1 and CDR2 (germline): SGHTA, FQGTGA. CDR3 length: 13 residues. V trimming: 4 bases; J trimming: 9 bases; junction bases outside the gene matches: 5. The CDR3 protein is CASSSSSGTTQYF. Written as DNA, the CDR3 is TGTGCCAGCAGCTCCTCTAGCGGGACCACGCAGTATTTT.

Concerning this clonotype: One junction end does not reproduce the germline sequence, and a read error may be involved. The rearrangement links TRBV4-1 to TRBJ2-1; tentatively, D is TRBD1 or TRBD2 (5 bases each). CDR1 MGHRA and CDR2 YSYEKL come from the germline V gene. This CDR3 is 15 amino acids long. CDR3 DNA: TGCGCCAGCAGCTTCGGACTCGGAAGGAGAGGGGAGCGGTTCTTC. Residues: CASSFGLGRRGERFF.

V usage is TRBV5-1 and J usage is TRBJ2-2; perhaps D is TRBD1 or TRBD2 (5 bases each). Trimming removed 6 bases at V and 3 bases at J, with 12 bases between. Per the germline V gene, CDR1 is SGHRS and CDR2 is YFSETQ. The CDR3 runs to 14 residues. CDR3 region: CASIPGTYTGELFF. The CDR3 DNA reads TGCGCCAGCATCCCCGGGACGTACACCGGGGAGCTGTTTTTT.

On this clonotype itself: At one end the junction does not follow the germline gene, possibly because of a read error. The genes are TRBV11-2 and TRBJ1-2; D not resolved. CDR1 and CDR2 from the germline V gene are SGHAT and FQNNGV. The CDR3 consists of 12 residues. The CDR3 here is CAISLAQDDYTF. The CDR3 DNA is TGTGCCATCAGCTTAGCCCAGGATGACTACACTTTC.

This clonotype was recorded many times. The V gene is TRBV12-3 or TRBV12-4, the J gene TRBJ1-1, with 9 nucleotides matching TRBD1. The CDR3 has 15 amino acids. V lost 3 bases and J lost 5; bases outside the gene matches: 7. The DNA of the CDR3 is TGTGCCAGCAGTTTTAGCACAGGGGGCCAAACTGAAGCTTTCTTT. Amino acid sequence: CASSFSTGGQTEAFF.

About this clonotype: This may stem from a read error, because a much larger clone lies one nucleotide away. The chain joins TRBV5-4 to TRBJ2-3; 7 bases match TRBD1. Germline CDR1 is SGHNT and CDR2 is YYREEE (reference sequence). The CDR3 spans 16 residues. The junction had 11 bases not matched to a gene; V was cut back by 3 bases and J by 4 bases. The CDR3 sequence: CASSSSSGGSADTQYF. The CDR3 nucleotides read TGTGCCAGCAGCTCGTCGTCAGGGGGAAGCGCAGATACGCAGTATTTT. The full variable domain, rest sourced from reference TRBV5-4 and TRBJ2-3, is ETGVTQSPTHLIKTRGQQVTLRCSSQSGHNTVSWYQQALGQGPQFIFQYYREEENGRGNFPPRFSGLQFPNYSSELNVNALELDDSALYLCASSSSSGGSADTQYFGPGTRLTVL.

In this sample, this clonotype turned up many times. The chain employs TRBV10-3 and TRBJ1-2; a weak D match, TRBD1 (5 bases). With 5 bases removed from V and 4 bases from J, the gap between germline ends came to 14 bases. Germline CDR1 ENHRY, CDR2 SYGVKD. This CDR3 comprises 14 residues. The CDR3 region is CAISPEAGIYGYTF. CDR3 coding DNA: TGTGCCATCAGTCCAGAAGCAGGGATCTATGGCTACACCTTC.

The CDR3: CVTLETVPGRDTQYF. The CDR3 DNA is TGTGTCACCTTGGAGACAGTCCCAGGGAGGGATACGCAGTATTTT. This chain joins TRBV28 and TRBJ2-3, with D perhaps matching TRBD2 (6 bases). CDR3 length equals 15 residues. Germline loops: CDR1 MDHEN, CDR2 SYDVKM.

As to this clonotype: A much larger clone lies a single base off, so this may be a read error. CDR3 bases: TGCGCCAGCAAGACGACTAGCGGGACTAACGGGGAGCTGTTGTTT. This gives the protein CASKTTSGTNGELLF. The chain recombines TRBV5-1 with TRBJ2-2, with 11 positions matching TRBD2. This CDR3 comprises 15 residues. CDR1 and CDR2 from the germline V gene are SGHRS and YFSETQ.

Notes on this clonotype: At one boundary the junction diverges from the germline segment, which might be a read error. The chain has TRBV6-6 and TRBJ1-6; TRBD1 is a possible D gene (5 bases). This CDR3 has 15 residues. The V gene's germline CDR1 is MNHNY and CDR2 SVGAGI (reference sequence). DNA of the CDR3: TGTGTCAGCAGTTCCTCCAGGGCTGATAATTCACCGCCCCACTTT. Translated: CVSSSSRADNSPPHF.

Regarding this clonotype: The germline gene is not matched at one end of the junction; a read error may be the cause. The V and J genes are TRBV29-1 and TRBJ2-5; D may be TRBD1 (6 bases). Per the germline V gene, CDR1 is SQVTM and CDR2 is ANQGSEA. This CDR3 has 11 residues. As DNA, the CDR3 is TGCAGCGTGGCCTCAGGGGAAACCCATTACTTC. Encoded protein: CSVASGETHYF.

Remarks on this clonotype: A much larger clone lies one base from this, so it may be a read error. Given the absence of the conserved phenylalanine or tryptophan at the CDR3 end, a read error is likely. The chain is built from TRBV5-4 and TRBJ2-1; D not certain. In germline, CDR1 is SGHNT, CDR2 YYREEE (reference sequence). This CDR3 is built from 11 residues. Trimming stripped 10 bases from V and 3 bases from J, with 8 bases between. CDR3: CAGSSYNEQFL. The CDR3 bases are TGTGCCGGAAGCAGCTACAATGAGCAGTTCCTC.

This clonotype was recorded only once. V and J are TRBV12-3 or TRBV12-4 and TRBJ2-2; weak D call: TRBD1 (5 bases). This CDR3 spans 15 amino acids. The CDR3 DNA follows: TGTGTCAGTAGTCCAGGGCAGACGAACACCGGGGAGCTGTTTTTT. Encoded protein: CVSSPGQTNTGELFF.

A word on this clonotype: The germline gene is not matched at one end of the junction; a read error may be the cause. The rearrangement links TRBV11-2 to TRBJ2-7; 9 nucleotides match TRBD1. Germline CDR1 SGHAT, CDR2 FQNNGV. CDR3 length equals 15 residues. In DNA, the CDR3 is TGCGCCAGCAACTTACGATGGACAGGGGAAAACGAGCAGTACTTC. Protein: CASNLRWTGENEQYF. Full variable domain (remainder filled in from reference TRBV11-2 and TRBJ2-7): EAGVAQSPRYKIIEKRQSVAFWCNPISGHATLYWYQQILGQGPKLLIQFQNNGVVDDSQLPKDRFSAERLKGVDSTLKIQPAKLEDSAVYLCASNLRWTGENEQYFGPGTRLTVT.